Below are 18 T cell receptor beta chains sequenced from a single sample in a study of cytomegalovirus exposure and HLA in healthy donors. PCR amplification relied on 60 Vbeta primers (plus 13 Jbeta primers). Sequenced by immunoSEQ multiplex PCR; TCRdb stores in-frame clones only, minus some. Altogether approximately 160,000 clones are present, about three quarters being singletons, with the ten largest covering over 1.1%. The sequencing input was PBMCs. All receptors derive from a man aged 18 to 30 in good health and CMV-seronegative.

The count of this clone is one. V and J are TRBV25-1 and TRBJ1-1; 9 bases are shared with TRBD1. The CDR3 extends over 15 amino acids. J lost 3 bases, V lost 3 bases, and 5 bases had no gene match. CDR1 is MGHDK, CDR2 SYGVNS, per germline. The CDR3 loop is CASSDEWTGDTEAFF. In nucleotides, the CDR3 is TGTGCCAGCAGTGACGAATGGACAGGGGACACTGAAGCTTTCTTT.

This clone came up a few times. The chain uses TRBV11-3 and TRBJ2-7; 8 bases line up with TRBD1. Germline CDR1 reads SGHNT; CDR2 reads YENEEA. This CDR3 has 13 residues. Trimming took 4 bases from V and 5 from J; bases not matched to a gene: 4. The CDR3 nucleotides read TGTGCCAGCAGCTCCACAGGGGGTAACGAGCAGTACTTC. Amino acids: CASSSTGGNEQYF.

The chain employs TRBV6-5 and TRBJ2-1; possible D gene TRBD2, 6 bases. The CDR3 consists of 13 residues. Looked up from germline, CDR1 is MNHEY and CDR2 is SVGAGI. V lost 5 bases to trimming and J lost 9 bases, with 14 bases between them. The CDR3 region is CASSPPGGVEQFF. The CDR3 DNA reads as TGTGCCAGCAGTCCCCCCGGAGGGGTTGAGCAGTTCTTC.

Only one count was recorded for this clone. J is TRBJ1-5 and V is TRBV14; unclear D gene. The germline V gene has CDR1 SGHDN and CDR2 FVKESK. The CDR3 spans 13 residues. Trimming left V 0 bases short and J 6 bases short, with 6 bases between. The CDR3 loop is CASSQDVLQPQHF. The CDR3 DNA is TGTGCCAGCAGCCAAGACGTTCTTCAGCCCCAGCATTTT.

This rearrangement joins TRBV28 to TRBJ2-7; perhaps TRBD2 as D (5 bases). The V gene lost 7 bases and the J gene lost 3 bases, with 16 bases spanning the gap. Germline V CDR1 and CDR2: MDHEN, SYDVKM. CDR3 length: 14 residues. CDR3 nucleotide sequence: TGTGCCAGCAACCCCTTGGACGGGAACTACGAGCAGTACTTC. It translates to CASNPLDGNYEQYF.

The chain recombines TRBV4-1 with TRBJ2-5; 7 bases are a match to TRBD1. J was trimmed by 2 bases and V by 3 bases; bases with no gene match: 6. Germline V gene lookup returns CDR1 MGHRA and CDR2 YSYEKL. This CDR3 comprises 15 residues. The CDR3 here is CASSHLGQTQETQYF. Written as DNA, the CDR3 is TGCGCCAGCAGCCACCTGGGACAGACTCAAGAGACCCAGTACTTC.

The chain carries TRBV19 and TRBJ2-1, with D possibly TRBD1 on 5 matching bases. The CDR3 spans 16 residues. Per germline, CDR1 LNHDA and CDR2 SQIVND (reference sequence). The V gene lost 3 bases and the J gene lost 3 bases, with 15 bases spanning the gap. CDR3 amino acids: CASSMGQSRFYNEQFF. The CDR3 DNA reads TGTGCCAGTAGTATGGGGCAGTCTAGGTTCTACAATGAGCAGTTCTTC.

The chain recombines TRBV7-2 with TRBJ2-3; no clear D gene. The CDR3 contains 11 residues. Germline loops: CDR1 SGHTA, CDR2 FQGNSA. Deletions cut 5 bases from V and 6 bases from J, with 6 bases between. CDR3 nucleotides: TGTGCCAGCAGCACCCGGGATACGCAGTATTTT. Translation gives CASSTRDTQYF.

This chain joins TRBV19 and TRBJ2-1, with 8 bases aligning to TRBD2. There are 16 residues in the CDR3. Germline V CDR1 and CDR2: LNHDA, SQIVND (reference sequence). V gave up 4 bases and J gave up 3 bases; unmatched junction bases: 8. The CDR3 nucleotides read TGTGCCAGTAGTACCCCCAAAGCGGGGGACTACAATGAGCAGTTCTTC. This encodes CASSTPKAGDYNEQFF.

V gene TRBV12-5 combines with J gene TRBJ2-3, with D hard to call. The V and J ends lost 2 bases and 1 base respectively, with 19 bases between them. This CDR3 spans 18 amino acids. The germline CDR1 and CDR2 sequences are LGHNT and FRNRAP. CDR3 in DNA: TGTGCTAGTGGTTTGACTCCTCCGGAGAGCGAGGGCACAGATACGCAGTATTTT. Protein product: CASGLTPPESEGTDTQYF.

To note about this clone: A read error may produce the germline difference seen at one junction end. The V gene is TRBV7-9, the J gene TRBJ2-4, with 7 bases lining up with TRBD2. The V gene's germline CDR1 is SEHNR and CDR2 FQNEAQ (reference sequence). The CDR3 runs 19 residues. The CDR3 DNA reads TGTTCCAGCAGCTTACAAGCGGGGCACCCCGGCTCGGCCAAAAACATTCAGTACTTC. As protein: CSSSLQAGHPGSAKNIQYF.

This clone has more than one count but fewer than ten. The rearrangement uses TRBV6-1 and TRBJ2-1; D perhaps matches TRBD2 (5 bases). CDR1 and CDR2 from the germline V gene are MNHNS and SASEGT. The CDR3 is 14 residues long. V gave up 6 bases and J gave up 7 bases, with 16 bases separating them. The CDR3 loop reads CASSPDYFMNEQFF. The CDR3 coding sequence is TGTGCCAGCAGCCCTGACTATTTTATGAATGAGCAGTTCTTC.

The chain recombines TRBV9 with TRBJ2-7; 7 bases match TRBD2. Germline V CDR1 and CDR2: SGDLS, YYNGEE. CDR3 size: 14 residues. Trimming took 1 base from V and 7 from J; bases not matched to a gene: 8. CDR3 sequence reads: CASSVSAGAEEQYF. CDR3 DNA sequence: TGTGCCAGCAGCGTATCGGCGGGAGCTGAAGAGCAGTACTTC.

This clone was counted a single time. The chain couples TRBV27 to TRBJ2-1; the match to TRBD2 covers 8 bases. The CDR3 loop spans 15 amino acids. The J segment lost 8 bases and the V segment lost 3 bases, leaving 9 bases of the junction unmatched. The germline CDR1 and CDR2 sequences are MNHEY and SMNVEV (reference sequence). This chain's CDR3 is CASSFLQREWDEQFF. CDR3 coding DNA: TGTGCCAGCAGTTTTTTACAGCGGGAGTGGGATGAGCAGTTCTTC.

The rearrangement links TRBV7-8 to TRBJ2-1; the D gene is possibly TRBD2 (6 bases). CDR1 SGHVS and CDR2 FQNEAQ come from the germline V gene. V was trimmed by 5 bases and J by 6 bases, leaving 11 bases between them. The CDR3 is 13 residues long. DNA of the CDR3: TGTGCCAGCAGCCCCGGGACTCTCAATGAGCAGTTCTTC. Translation gives CASSPGTLNEQFF.

The J gene is TRBJ2-1, the V gene TRBV7-6, with D perhaps TRBD1 (6 bases). Trimming removed 5 bases from V and 7 bases from J, with 24 bases in between. Germline CDR1 SGHVS, CDR2 FNYEAQ. The length of the CDR3 is 17 residues. Written as DNA, the CDR3 is TGTGCCAGCAGCACCCACAGGGTTGGGCGGAGATTGAATGAGCAGTTCTTC. It encodes CASSTHRVGRRLNEQFF. Full variable domain (outside the CDR3, taken from reference TRBV7-6 and TRBJ2-1): GAGVSQSPRYKVTKRGQDVALRCDPISGHVSLYWYRQALGQGPEFLTYFNYEAQQDKSGLPNDRFSAERPEGSISTLTIQRTEQRDSAMYRCASSTHRVGRRLNEQFFGPGTRLTVL.

The chain recombines TRBV4-2 with TRBJ2-3; D perhaps matches TRBD2 (6 bases). Looked up from germline, CDR1 is LGHNA and CDR2 is YNFKEQ. CDR3 length: 17 amino acids. The V end was cut by 4 bases, the J end by 0 bases, with 17 bases between. The CDR3 nucleotides are TGTGCCAGCAGCCCTCAAGACCTAGCGCTCAGCACAGATACGCAGTATTTT. Encoded protein: CASSPQDLALSTDTQYF.

With regard to this clone: A junction end diverges from the germline sequence, so it may reflect a read error. This rearrangement joins TRBV2 to TRBJ2-7, with 13 bases lining up with TRBD2. Germline CDR1 reads SNHLY; CDR2 reads FYNNEI. The CDR3 covers 13 residues. CDR3 sequence reads: CASGELAGGTRYF. CDR3 DNA: TGTGCCAGCGGTGAACTAGCGGGGGGGACTCGGTACTTC.